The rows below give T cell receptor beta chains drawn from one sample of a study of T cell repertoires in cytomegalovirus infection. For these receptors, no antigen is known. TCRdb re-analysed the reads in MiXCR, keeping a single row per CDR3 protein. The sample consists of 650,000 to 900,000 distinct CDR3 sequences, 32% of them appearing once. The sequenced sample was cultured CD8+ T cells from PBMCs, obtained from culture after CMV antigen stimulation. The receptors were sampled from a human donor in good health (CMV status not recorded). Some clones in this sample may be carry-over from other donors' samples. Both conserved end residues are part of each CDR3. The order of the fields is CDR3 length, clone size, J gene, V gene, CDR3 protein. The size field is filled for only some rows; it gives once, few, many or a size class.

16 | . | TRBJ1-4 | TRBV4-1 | CASSRKTGTADEKLFF
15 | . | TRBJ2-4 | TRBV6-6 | CASRGTGYLDYIQYF
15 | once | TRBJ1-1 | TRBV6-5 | CASSYSSPGRTEAFF
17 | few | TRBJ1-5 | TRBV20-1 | CSARDGTGGASNQPQHF
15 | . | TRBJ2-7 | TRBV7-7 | CASSLGQGVIYEQYF
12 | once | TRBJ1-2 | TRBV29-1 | CSVEYRFYGYTF
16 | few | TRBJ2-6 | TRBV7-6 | CASSSRAPSGANVLTF
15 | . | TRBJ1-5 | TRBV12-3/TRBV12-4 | CASSLRGQGALTQHF
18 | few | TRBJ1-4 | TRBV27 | CASSLSPGGSLSNEKLFF
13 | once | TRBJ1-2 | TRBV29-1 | CSALSGESYGYTF
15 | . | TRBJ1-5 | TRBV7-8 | CASSLMGLRNQPQHF
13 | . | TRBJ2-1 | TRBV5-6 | CASTLVGDDEQFF
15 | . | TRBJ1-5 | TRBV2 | CASSGTGGGNQPQHF
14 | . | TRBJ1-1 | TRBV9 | CASTRDTMNTEAFF
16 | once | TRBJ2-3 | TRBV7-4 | CASSPWAAVASDTQYF
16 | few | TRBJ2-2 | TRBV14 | CASSQVTGTNTGELFF
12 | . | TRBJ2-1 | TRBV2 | CASRGLLSEQFF
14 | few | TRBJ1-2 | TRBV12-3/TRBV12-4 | CASSVTGGIDGYTF
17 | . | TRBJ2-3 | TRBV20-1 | CSARDPVANPSTDTQYF
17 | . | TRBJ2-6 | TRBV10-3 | CAISEWEGRSGANVLTF
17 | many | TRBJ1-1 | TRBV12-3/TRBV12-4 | CASSSRDRGTGNTEAFF
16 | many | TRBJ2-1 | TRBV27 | CASSLRAPSSYNEQFF
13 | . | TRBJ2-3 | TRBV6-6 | CASSDPGGDMQYF
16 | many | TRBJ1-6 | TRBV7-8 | CASSLREASENSPLHF
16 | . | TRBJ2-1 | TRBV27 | CASSLSGYSGENEQFF
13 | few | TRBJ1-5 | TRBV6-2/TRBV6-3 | CASIGQLNQPQHF
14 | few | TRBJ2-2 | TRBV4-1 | CASRDKGGFGELFF
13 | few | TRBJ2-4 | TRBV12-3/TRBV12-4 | CASRGGGQNIQYF
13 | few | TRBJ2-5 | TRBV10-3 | CAILDRGGETQYF
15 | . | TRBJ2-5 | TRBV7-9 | CASSLSTGVTETQYF